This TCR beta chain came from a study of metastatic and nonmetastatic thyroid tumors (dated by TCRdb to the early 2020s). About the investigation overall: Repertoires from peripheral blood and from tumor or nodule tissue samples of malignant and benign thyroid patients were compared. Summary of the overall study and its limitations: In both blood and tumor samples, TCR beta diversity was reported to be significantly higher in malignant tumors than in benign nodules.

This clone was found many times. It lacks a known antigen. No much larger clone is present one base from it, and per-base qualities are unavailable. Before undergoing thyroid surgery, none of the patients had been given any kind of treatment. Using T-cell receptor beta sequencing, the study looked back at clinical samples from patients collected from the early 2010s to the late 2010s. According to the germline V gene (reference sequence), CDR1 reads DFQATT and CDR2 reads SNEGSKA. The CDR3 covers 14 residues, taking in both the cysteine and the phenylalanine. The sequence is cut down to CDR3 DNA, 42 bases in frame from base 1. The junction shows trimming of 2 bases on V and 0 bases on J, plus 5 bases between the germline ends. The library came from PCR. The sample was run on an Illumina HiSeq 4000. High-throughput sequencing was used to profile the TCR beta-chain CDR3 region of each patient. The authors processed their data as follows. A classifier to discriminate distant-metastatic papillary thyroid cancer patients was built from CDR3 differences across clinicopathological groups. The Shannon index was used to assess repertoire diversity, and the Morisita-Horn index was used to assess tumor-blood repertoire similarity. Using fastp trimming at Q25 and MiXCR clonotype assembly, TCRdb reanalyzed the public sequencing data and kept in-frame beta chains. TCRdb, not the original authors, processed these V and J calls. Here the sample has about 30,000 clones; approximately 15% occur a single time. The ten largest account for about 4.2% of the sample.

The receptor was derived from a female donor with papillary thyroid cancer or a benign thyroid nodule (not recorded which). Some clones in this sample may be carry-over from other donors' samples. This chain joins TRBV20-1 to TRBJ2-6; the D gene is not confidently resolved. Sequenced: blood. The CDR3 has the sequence CSARRSSGANVLTF. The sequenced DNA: TGCAGTGCTAGAAGGAGCTCTGGGGCCAACGTCCTGACTTTC.